This TCR beta chain originates from a study of a mutant IDH1 vaccine in newly diagnosed glioma. With V trimmed by 5 bases and J by 4 bases, 10 bases remained unmatched. The CDR3 runs 15 residues. CDR1 is SEHNR, CDR2 FQNEAQ, per germline (reference sequence). This clone showed up just a few times. Its antigen is unknown. Whole-study results and caveats: Vaccine-induced responses were seen in 93.3% of patients, spanning several MHC alleles. Pseudoprogression apparently lacked any relation to changes in top peripheral T cell clonotypes.

Sequenced by immunoSEQ multiplex PCR; TCRdb stores in-frame clones only, minus some. This sample yields 50,000 to 75,000 clones, of which around 84% are seen a single time; 6.5% to 8.5% belongs to the top ten. Indicated time point: week 5, during vaccination. A 20-mer mutant IDH1 peptide at 300 ug was injected subcutaneously with topical imiquimod. The chain joins TRBV7-9 to TRBJ1-1, with 7 bases lining up with TRBD1. The source is a woman between 50 and 59 years old with glioma. Material: PBMCs, obtained from a glioma patient whose treatment included an IDH1 peptide vaccine. CDR3 nucleotide sequence: TGTGCCAGCAGCCCAAGGGGGACAGCCATCACTGAAGCTTTCTTT. Its translation is CASSPRGTAITEAFF.